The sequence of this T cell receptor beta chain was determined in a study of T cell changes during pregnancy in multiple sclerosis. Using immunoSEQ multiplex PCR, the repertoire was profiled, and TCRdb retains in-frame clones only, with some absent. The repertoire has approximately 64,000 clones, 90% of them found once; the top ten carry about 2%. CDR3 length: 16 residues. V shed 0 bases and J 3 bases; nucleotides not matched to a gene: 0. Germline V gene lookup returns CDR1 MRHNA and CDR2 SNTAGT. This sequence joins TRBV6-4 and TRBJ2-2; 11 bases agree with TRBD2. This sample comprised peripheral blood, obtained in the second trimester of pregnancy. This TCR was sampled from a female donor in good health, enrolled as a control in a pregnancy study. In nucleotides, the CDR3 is TGTGCCAGCAGTGACTCGACTAGCGGGGACACCGGGGAGCTGTTTTTT. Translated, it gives CASSDSTSGDTGELFF.